A selection of T cell receptor beta chains follows, all from one sample in a study of blood T cell repertoires in COVID-19. Assay: immunoSEQ multiplex PCR; the TCRdb copy retains only in-frame clones and omits some. Here the sample spans approximately 70,000 clones, more than 85% being singletons. Sequenced input: peripheral blood. These receptors came from a man in his fifties or sixties with COVID-19, enrolled during active disease. Each CDR3 is given with its conserved first and last residue. Fields, in order: clone size, D gene, J gene, V gene, CDR3 DNA, CDR3 protein. D genes are given only for firm matches. Clone size is given for some rows only: seen once, a few or many times, or a class if the clone is expanded.

NA NA TRBJ2-5 TRBV19 TGTGCCAGTAAGGTCACAGCCTCGGAGACCCAGTACTTC CASKVTASETQYF
NA TRBD2 TRBJ2-5 TRBV5-6 TGTGCCAGCAGCTTGTTGCGGGAGGGCCTCCTGGAGACCCAGTACTTC CASSLLREGLLETQYF
NA TRBD2 TRBJ2-1 TRBV7-2 TGTGCCAGCAGCGCCAGCCCCCCGCGGGAGGGACGATACAATGAGCAGTTCTTC CASSASPPREGRYNEQFF
once NA TRBJ2-7 TRBV28 TGTGCCAGCAGTTTACACGTGGGAGTGGAGTACGAGCAGTACTTC CASSLHVGVEYEQYF
NA NA TRBJ1-5 TRBV28 TGTGCCAGCAGCGCAGGTCTCGTGGTTGGTCAGCCCCAGCATTTT CASSAGLVVGQPQHF
NA NA TRBJ2-3 TRBV28 TGTGCCAGCAGCAAATCAGATACGCAGTATTTT CASSKSDTQYF
few NA TRBJ1-5 TRBV28 TGTGCCAGCAGTTTACAGGGCAATCAGCCCCAGCATTTT CASSLQGNQPQHF
NA NA TRBJ1-5 TRBV5-1 TGCGCCAGCAGCTTGGCCGGTTATAGCAATCAGCCCCAGCATTTT CASSLAGYSNQPQHF
NA TRBD1 TRBJ1-4 TRBV6-1 TGTGCCAGCAGTGAAGGGGGGGCAGGGGGAGCTGAAAAACTGTTTTTT CASSEGGAGGAEKLFF
NA TRBD1 TRBJ1-5 TRBV5-5 TGTGCCAGCAGCTTGGGGACAGGGGGTAATCAGCCCCAGCATTTT CASSLGTGGNQPQHF
NA NA TRBJ2-1 TRBV19 TGTGCCAGTAGTATGCAGGGGAGAAACAATGAGCAGTTCTTC CASSMQGRNNEQFF
NA NA TRBJ1-1 TRBV7-2 TGTGCCAGCAGCTTAGGGCAGTACACTGAAGCTTTCTTT CASSLGQYTEAFF
NA TRBD1 TRBJ2-7 TRBV18 TGTGCCAGCTCACAGCGAGGGGGCGATGCGTACGAGCAGTACTTC CASSQRGGDAYEQYF
NA TRBD2 TRBJ2-1 TRBV2 TGTGCCAGCAGGGGGACTAGCGGGAGAAAAAACAATGAGCAGTTCTTC CASRGTSGRKNNEQFF
NA TRBD1 TRBJ2-7 TRBV28 TGTGCCAGCAGTCCCCCGGACAGGGTAACCTACGAGCAGTACTTC CASSPPDRVTYEQYF
NA TRBD1 TRBJ2-5 TRBV4-3 TGCGCCAGCAGCCAAGAGCTGCAGGTCAGGGGGGAGACCCAGTACTTC CASSQELQVRGETQYF
NA NA TRBJ2-1 TRBV30 TGTGCCTGGAGTGTAAGCGCGGGACCAAATGAGCAGTTCTTC CAWSVSAGPNEQFF
NA NA TRBJ1-5 TRBV6-2/TRBV6-3 TGTGCCAGCAGTTACTTCGGGGGGAAACAGCCCCAGCATTTT CASSYFGGKQPQHF
NA NA TRBJ1-2 TRBV5-1 TGCGCCAGCAGCTTGGCTGCAGGGCCCAACTATGGCTACACCTTC CASSLAAGPNYGYTF
NA NA TRBJ1-6 TRBV30 TGTGCCTGGAGACGGAGGGGGGGGAATTCACCCCTCCACTTT CAWRRRGGNSPLHF
NA TRBD2 TRBJ2-3 TRBV5-1 TGCGCCAGCAGAGTCCCCGTAGCGGGATCTGTAGATACGCAGTATTTT CASRVPVAGSVDTQYF
NA NA TRBJ2-1 TRBV5-1 TGCGCCAGCAGCTCCGGGACAACCTACAATGAGCAGTTCTTC CASSSGTTYNEQFF
NA NA TRBJ2-5 TRBV21-1 TGTGCCAGCAGCAAAGGCGGCGCTCGCCAAGAGACCCAGTACTTC CASSKGGARQETQYF
NA NA TRBJ2-3 TRBV7-8 TGTGCCAGCAGCTTAGCGGGAGCAGATACGCAGTATTTT CASSLAGADTQYF
NA NA TRBJ2-1 TRBV3-1/TRBV3-2 TGTGCCAGCAGCCAAGGGGAGCATGAGCAGTTCTTC CASSQGEHEQFF
NA NA TRBJ2-3 TRBV7-2 TGTGCCAGCAGCTTAGCACAGGTGGATACGCAGTATTTT CASSLAQVDTQYF
NA NA TRBJ2-1 TRBV6-2/TRBV6-3 TGTGCCAGCAGTTGGGCAGGCTACAATGAGCAGTTCTTC CASSWAGYNEQFF
NA TRBD2 TRBJ2-6 TRBV5-4 TGTGCCAGCAGCGGGGGGGGATTAGGGGCCAACGTCCTGACTTTC CASSGGGLGANVLTF
NA TRBD1 TRBJ1-2 TRBV2 TGTGCCAGCACGGTTCGGGACAGGGATGGCTACACCTTC CASTVRDRDGYTF
NA TRBD1 TRBJ2-3 TRBV4-2 TGTGCCAGCAGCCAAGACTCGAAGGGACAGACGCAGTATTTT CASSQDSKGQTQYF
NA TRBD1 TRBJ2-1 TRBV29-1 TGCAGCTCAACAGGGGCGTTATCCAATGAGCAGTTCTTC CSSTGALSNEQFF
NA NA TRBJ1-6 TRBV18 TGTGCCAGCTCACGGCAGTCTCTAGAATCACCCCTCCACTTT CASSRQSLESPLHF
NA TRBD2 TRBJ2-1 TRBV7-8 TGTGCCAGCAGCTTAGGACTAGCGCGGGATGAGCAGTTCTTC CASSLGLARDEQFF
NA NA TRBJ1-5 TRBV6-6 TGTGCCAGCAGTTACTCGGGGGAGGCTCAGCCCCAGCATTTT CASSYSGEAQPQHF
few TRBD1 TRBJ1-1 TRBV28 TGTGCCAGCAGGGAGGGGGCGCAGCCAATCACTGAAGCTTTCTTT CASREGAQPITEAFF